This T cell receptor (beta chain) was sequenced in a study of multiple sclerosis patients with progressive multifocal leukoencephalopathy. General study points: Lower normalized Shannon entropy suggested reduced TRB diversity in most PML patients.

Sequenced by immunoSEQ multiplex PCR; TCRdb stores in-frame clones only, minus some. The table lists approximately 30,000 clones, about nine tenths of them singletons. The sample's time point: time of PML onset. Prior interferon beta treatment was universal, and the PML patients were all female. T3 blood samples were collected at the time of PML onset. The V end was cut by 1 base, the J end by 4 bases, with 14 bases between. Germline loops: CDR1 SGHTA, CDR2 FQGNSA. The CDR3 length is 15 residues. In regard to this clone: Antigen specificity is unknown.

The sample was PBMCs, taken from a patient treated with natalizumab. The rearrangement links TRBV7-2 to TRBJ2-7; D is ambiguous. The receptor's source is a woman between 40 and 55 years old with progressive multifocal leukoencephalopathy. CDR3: CASSLESSRSYEQYF. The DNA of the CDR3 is TGTGCCAGCAGCTTAGAATCCTCCAGGTCGTACGAGCAGTACTTC.